The 29 T cell receptor beta chains given below trace back to one sample, sequenced in a study of blood T cell repertoires in COVID-19. Sequencing was performed with immunoSEQ multiplex PCR; in TCRdb, only in-frame clones are kept and a portion is missing. The data show some 350,000 clones, 90% seen once. The sample taken for sequencing was peripheral blood. The receptors originated from a young man with active or convalescent COVID-19.

The chain uses TRBV5-1 and TRBJ1-1; perhaps TRBD1 as D (5 bases). In germline, CDR1 is SGHRS, CDR2 YFSETQ. V dropped 5 bases and J dropped 3 bases, with 20 bases sitting between them. The CDR3 has 16 residues. The CDR3 DNA reads TGCGCCAGCAGTTCAGGGCTGGCAGGTAGGGACACTGAAGCTTTCTTT. Protein product: CASSSGLAGRDTEAFF.

The chain carries TRBV19 and TRBJ2-7, with TRBD2 identical over 8 bases. The junction had 4 bases not matched to a gene; V was cut back by 0 bases and J by 6 bases. There are 14 residues in the CDR3. Germline CDR1 reads LNHDA; CDR2 reads SQIVND (reference sequence). The CDR3 DNA is TGTGCCAGTAGTATAGACGGCGGGAGGTTCGAGCAGTACTTC. It codes for CASSIDGGRFEQYF.

The chain has TRBV6-2 or TRBV6-3 and TRBJ2-7; 14 bases are shared with TRBD2. This CDR3 contains 16 residues. Unmatched junction bases numbered 5, after V lost 5 bases and J lost 2 bases. From germline, CDR1 is MNHEY and CDR2 SVGEGT. CDR3 amino acids: CASSNGLAGGTYEQYF. CDR3 DNA: TGTGCCAGCAGTAACGGACTAGCGGGAGGAACCTACGAGCAGTACTTC.

This chain connects TRBV7-3 to TRBJ2-1; D not certain. CDR1 is SGHTA, CDR2 FQGTGA, per germline. This CDR3 has 14 amino acids. Trimming took off 4 bases at V and 5 bases at J, with 12 bases between the two ends. CDR3 loop: CASSWAGYDNEQFF. The CDR3 DNA reads TGTGCCAGCAGCTGGGCAGGCTACGACAATGAGCAGTTCTTC.

This clone showed up just once. The CDR3 sequence is CSASMGQMTQGYTF. CDR3 DNA: TGCAGTGCTAGTATGGGACAGATGACCCAGGGCTACACCTTC. J is TRBJ1-2 and V is TRBV20-1, with 7 bases lining up with TRBD1. Trimming removed 3 bases from V and 8 bases from J; junction bases left unmatched: 12. The V gene's germline CDR1 is DFQATT and CDR2 SNEGSKA (reference sequence). The CDR3 runs to 14 residues.

This chain joins TRBV7-8 and TRBJ2-3, with TRBD2 matching 14 bases. The ends lost 2 bases at V and 0 bases at J; junction bases unmatched: 4. This CDR3 contains 18 residues. Germline V gene lookup returns CDR1 SGHVS and CDR2 FQNEAQ. CDR3 in amino acids: CASSLRTSGGTSTDTQYF. The CDR3 DNA reads TGTGCCAGCAGCTTACGGACTAGCGGGGGGACTAGCACAGATACGCAGTATTTT.

The chain links TRBV12-3 or TRBV12-4 to TRBJ2-7; unclear D gene. The CDR3 covers 13 residues. The V and J ends lost 2 bases and 5 bases respectively, with 10 bases between them. DNA for the CDR3: TGTGCCAGCAGTTTAAATCGTGTCCACGAGCAGTACTTC. Amino acids: CASSLNRVHEQYF.

V is TRBV3-1 (or the pseudogene TRBV3-2) and J is TRBJ2-7, with 8 bases identical to TRBD2. CDR3 size: 13 residues. V was pared by 6 bases and J by 5 bases, with 6 bases of the junction left unmatched. Germline V gene lookup returns CDR1 LGHDT and CDR2 YNNKEL (reference sequence). CDR3 sequence: CASRGAGAHEQYF. The CDR3 nucleotides are TGTGCCAGCAGAGGAGCGGGGGCCCACGAGCAGTACTTC.

The chain couples TRBV6-6 to TRBJ1-5; D not resolved. The CDR3 is 13 amino acids. Trimming removed 8 bases from V and 7 bases from J, with 15 bases in between. The V gene's germline CDR1 is MNHNY and CDR2 SVGAGI (reference sequence). The CDR3 reads CASAGQAGQPQHF. CDR3 sequence (DNA): TGTGCCAGCGCGGGTCAGGCGGGGCAGCCCCAGCATTTT.

This sequence joins TRBV19 and TRBJ1-1, with a weak D call TRBD1 (5 bases). The CDR3 length is 14 residues. In germline, CDR1 is LNHDA, CDR2 SQIVND (reference sequence). Trimming took off 5 bases at V and 1 base at J, with 11 bases between the two ends. The DNA of the CDR3 is TGTGCCAGTAGTCCGGACACAGAGAACACTGAAGCTTTCTTT. Its protein is CASSPDTENTEAFF.

The J gene is TRBJ1-1, the V gene TRBV2; TRBD1 aligns across 10 bases. Germline values: CDR1 SNHLY, CDR2 FYNNEI. CDR3 length: 19 amino acids. With 6 bases clipped from V and 1 base from J, the junction kept 17 bases outside the gene matches. CDR3 in DNA: TGTGCCAGCAGAAAATATTCCGGGACAGGGGCGAGGGAGAACACTGAAGCTTTCTTT. As protein: CASRKYSGTGARENTEAFF. The variable domain in full, with the rest retrieved from reference TRBV2 and TRBJ1-1, is EPEVTQTPSHQVTQMGQEVILRCVPISNHLYFYWYRQILGQKVEFLVSFYNNEISEKSEIFDDQFSVERPDGSNFTLKIRSTKLEDSAMYFCASRKYSGTGARENTEAFFGQGTRLTVV.

The V gene is TRBV7-2, the J gene TRBJ2-1; 12 bases map to TRBD2. CDR3 length equals 15 residues. Germline-derived CDR1 and CDR2 are SGHTA and FQGNSA. Germline trimming cut 9 bases from V and 4 bases from J; bases unmatched to any gene: 7. In DNA, the CDR3 is TGTGCCAGTAGACTAGCGGGGGCGGGATACAATGAGCAGTTCTTC. This encodes CASRLAGAGYNEQFF. The full variable domain, in which reference TRBV7-2 and TRBJ2-1 provide the parts outside the CDR3, is GAGVSQSPSNKVTEKGKDVELRCDPISGHTALYWYRQSLGQGLEFLIYFQGNSAPDKSGLPSDRFSAERTGGSVSTLTIQRTQQEDSAVYLCASRLAGAGYNEQFFGPGTRLTVL.

V usage is TRBV4-3 and J usage is TRBJ2-4; D may be TRBD1 (5 bases). V was pared by 0 bases and J by 6 bases, with 9 bases between. The CDR3 has 14 residues. Germline V gene lookup returns CDR1 LGHNA and CDR2 YSLEER. The CDR3 DNA is TGCGCCAGCAGCCAAGATCTCCAGGGAAACATTCAGTACTTC. This translates into CASSQDLQGNIQYF.

This chain's CDR3 is CASSLGGTGFKNIQYF. The CDR3 region has the DNA TGTGCCAGCAGCCTGGGGGGGACAGGGTTTAAAAACATTCAGTACTTC. J is TRBJ2-4 and V is TRBV7-2; 9 positions match TRBD1. From germline, CDR1 is SGHTA and CDR2 FQGNSA. The CDR3 runs 16 residues. The J segment lost 4 bases and the V segment lost 5 bases, leaving 9 bases of the junction unmatched.

This clone was detected only once. This rearrangement joins TRBV30 to TRBJ2-7, with TRBD1 matching over 11 bases. Germline values: CDR1 GTSNPN, CDR2 SVGIG (reference sequence). V lost 2 bases to trimming and J lost 6 bases; unmatched junction nucleotides: 6. CDR3 length: 14 amino acids. The chain's CDR3 is CAWSKPGQGVEQYF. The DNA of the CDR3 is TGTGCCTGGAGTAAACCGGGACAGGGGGTCGAGCAGTACTTC.

The V gene is TRBV7-3, the J gene TRBJ2-7; tentatively, D is TRBD2 (5 bases). V was shortened by 2 bases and J by 1 base, with 12 bases between the two germline ends. CDR1 SGHTA and CDR2 FQGTGA come from the germline V gene. This CDR3 spans 15 amino acids. Here the CDR3 reads CASSLSAGASYEQYF. The DNA for the CDR3 is TGTGCCAGCAGCTTATCTGCGGGCGCGTCCTACGAGCAGTACTTC. The variable domain in full, completed from reference TRBV7-3 and TRBJ2-7, reads GAGVSQTPSNKVTEKGKYVELRCDPISGHTALYWYRQSLGQGPEFLIYFQGTGAADDSGLPNDRFFAVRPEGSVSTLKIQRTERGDSAVYLCASSLSAGASYEQYFGPGTRLTVT.

The genes are TRBV29-1 and TRBJ2-2, with 7 positions matching TRBD1. Germline CDR1 and CDR2: SQVTM and ANQGSEA. There are 14 residues in the CDR3. Unmatched junction bases numbered 8, after V lost 7 bases and J lost 3 bases. CDR3 protein: CSARTGLYTGELFF. CDR3 in DNA: TGCAGCGCCCGGACAGGACTTTACACCGGGGAGCTGTTTTTT.

The chain has TRBV7-9 and TRBJ2-3, with no clear D. Trimming took 7 bases from V and 2 from J, leaving 13 bases between them. Germline V gene sequence: CDR1 SEHNR, CDR2 FQNEAQ (reference sequence). CDR3 size: 14 residues. The CDR3 coding sequence is TGTGCCAGCACCAAATACCTAATCACAGATACGCAGTATTTT. It specifies CASTKYLITDTQYF.

The V and J genes are TRBV2 and TRBJ1-2, with TRBD1 matching over 7 bases. Looked up from germline, CDR1 is SNHLY and CDR2 is FYNNEI. V dropped 1 base and J dropped 6; count of bases not matched to a gene: 5. The CDR3 consists of 14 residues. The CDR3, as DNA: TGTGCCAGCAGTGAAGTTAAGGGGGCGGATGGCTACACCTTC. Translated, it gives CASSEVKGADGYTF.

The rearrangement uses TRBV5-1 and TRBJ2-3; 7 nucleotides agree with TRBD2. CDR1 is SGHRS and CDR2 is YFSETQ in the germline V gene. The CDR3 totals 16 residues. V was clipped by 6 bases and J by 1 base; unmatched bases: 11. CDR3 amino acids: CASTHPRAGGTDTQYF. Here the CDR3 DNA reads TGCGCCAGCACGCACCCCAGGGCGGGGGGCACAGATACGCAGTATTTT.

The chain employs TRBV10-3 and TRBJ2-5; D is perhaps TRBD2 (5 bases). Trimming stripped 10 bases from V and 0 bases from J, with 15 bases between. This CDR3 is 14 amino acids long. CDR1 ENHRY and CDR2 SYGVKD come from the germline V gene. The DNA of the CDR3 is TGTGCCACCCGGCGAGGAGCGGACCAAGAGACCCAGTACTTC. Amino acids: CATRRGADQETQYF.

The CDR3 here is CASSRGQYDSPLHF. CDR3 DNA sequence: TGTGCCAGCAGCCGGGGACAGTATGATTCACCCCTCCACTTT. This chain joins TRBV6-5 and TRBJ1-6; 7 positions match TRBD1. J was trimmed by 8 bases and V by 6 bases; bases with no gene match: 7. This CDR3 contains 14 residues. CDR1 is MNHEY and CDR2 is SVGAGI in the germline V gene.

The V gene is TRBV29-1, the J gene TRBJ1-1; TRBD1 matches 10 bases. The CDR3 totals 12 residues. Trimming at V came to 8 bases and at J to 5 bases, leaving 5 bases not matched to a gene. Per germline, CDR1 SQVTM and CDR2 ANQGSEA. CDR3: CSTTGGRTEAFF. CDR3 sequence (DNA): TGCAGCACGACAGGGGGCCGAACTGAAGCTTTCTTT.

The chain joins TRBV3-1 (or the pseudogene TRBV3-2) to TRBJ2-5; 9 nucleotides match TRBD2. Germline V lookup: CDR1 LGHDT, CDR2 YNNKEL (reference sequence). The CDR3 spans 18 residues. J was trimmed by 4 bases and V by 0 bases; bases with no gene match: 12. Here the CDR3 reads CASSQEIKAGGIGETQYF. CDR3 bases: TGTGCCAGCAGCCAAGAAATTAAAGCGGGGGGAATAGGAGAGACCCAGTACTTC.

This clone has only one observation. V gene TRBV27 combines with J gene TRBJ2-7; D gene ambiguous. Germline V lookup: CDR1 MNHEY, CDR2 SMNVEV (reference sequence). V lost 5 bases and J lost 6, with 8 bases in between. This CDR3 spans 11 amino acids. The CDR3 sequence: CASSAGPEQYF. Written as DNA, the CDR3 is TGTGCCAGCAGTGCCGGTCCCGAGCAGTACTTC.

This clone has just a few counts. The chain joins TRBV6-2 or TRBV6-3 to TRBJ2-3, with D possibly being TRBD1 (5 bases). With 6 bases removed from V and 6 bases from J, the gap between germline ends came to 19 bases. Looked up from germline, CDR1 is MNHEY and CDR2 is SVGEGT. This CDR3 contains 15 residues. The CDR3 nucleotides read TGTGCCAGCAGCCACGATTTAGGGGCCTACGATACGCAGTATTTT. Protein sequence: CASSHDLGAYDTQYF.

This clone appeared a single time. The chain combines TRBV7-6 with TRBJ2-7, with D possibly being TRBD2 (6 bases). The CDR3 runs 14 residues. Trimming took off 1 base at V and 5 bases at J, with 12 bases between the two ends. Per the germline V gene, CDR1 is SGHVS and CDR2 is FNYEAQ. The CDR3 sequence: CASSLVGGIHEQYF. The CDR3, as DNA: TGTGCCAGCAGCTTAGTTGGGGGGATCCACGAGCAGTACTTC.

The J gene is TRBJ2-3, the V gene TRBV6-6, with D tentatively TRBD2 (5 bases). Trimming pared 6 bases from V and 0 bases from J, leaving 16 bases between. CDR1 is MNHNY and CDR2 is SVGAGI in the germline V gene (reference sequence). There are 16 residues in the CDR3. Here the CDR3 reads CASSTLGRTSTDTQYF. CDR3 bases: TGTGCCAGCAGCACCCTCGGAAGGACTAGCACAGATACGCAGTATTTT.

The rearrangement uses TRBV27 and TRBJ1-2; D is uncertain. CDR1 and CDR2 from the germline V gene are MNHEY and SMNVEV (reference sequence). Deletions cut 2 bases from V and 2 bases from J, with 9 bases between. The length of the CDR3 is 14 residues. In DNA form, the CDR3 reads TGTGCCAGCAGTTTAGTCGGAGGAAACTATGGCTACACCTTC. This codes for CASSLVGGNYGYTF.